This is a list of T cell receptor beta chains from one sample in a study of T cells after yellow fever vaccination. TCRdb processed the 5' RACE reads anew with MiXCR; each CDR3 protein has one entry. The repertoire holds some 390,000 distinct CDR3 sequences, more than 5.5% seen once, with about 15% in the top ten. Sequencing used PBMCs, obtained 5 days after the yellow fever booster vaccination. The receptors come from a man aged 25-45 years who received the YFV17D yellow fever vaccine. CDR3s include the opening cysteine and the closing phenylalanine or tryptophan. D genes are given only for firm matches. Where a row states a size, it is once, few, many or the class of an expanded clone; other rows omit it.

v_gene,abundance,d_gene,j_gene,CDR3aa,CDR3nt
TRBV20-1,many,NA,TRBJ2-1,CSALTSQGNNEQFF,TGCAGTGCGTTAACATCTCAGGGAAACAATGAGCAGTTCTTC
TRBV6-2/TRBV6-3,few,TRBD1,TRBJ1-1,CASSYPYTGENTEAFF,TGTGCCAGCAGCTATCCCTATACAGGGGAGAACACTGAAGCTTTCTTT
TRBV5-1,many,TRBD1,TRBJ1-6,CASSSRQGATPPLHF,TGCGCCAGCAGCTCCCGACAGGGGGCGACTCCACCCCTCCACTTT
TRBV7-8,few,NA,TRBJ2-7,CASSTRRVLEQYF,TGTGCCAGCAGCACCCGGAGGGTTCTCGAGCAGTACTTC
TRBV6-1,NA,TRBD1,TRBJ1-5,CASSAVTGNQPQHF,TGTGCCAGCAGTGCTGTGACAGGGAATCAGCCCCAGCATTTT
TRBV20-1,few,TRBD2,TRBJ2-3,CSATNLGTSGTDTQYF,TGCAGTGCAACCAACCTCGGGACTAGCGGCACAGATACGCAGTATTTT
TRBV12-3/TRBV12-4,many,NA,TRBJ2-7,CASRSYEQYF,TGTGCCAGCCGGTCCTACGAGCAGTACTTC
TRBV5-3,NA,NA,TRBJ2-3,CAISPGVLYSDTQYF,TGTGCCATCAGCCCTGGGGTCCTCTACTCAGATACGCAGTATTTT
TRBV7-9,NA,NA,TRBJ1-1,CASSLGGVSNTEAFF,TGTGCCAGCAGCTTAGGGGGGGTGAGTAACACTGAAGCTTTCTTT
TRBV2,few,NA,TRBJ2-3,CASRAVWDTQYF,TGTGCCAGCAGAGCCGTGTGGGATACGCAGTATTTT
TRBV5-5,NA,TRBD1,TRBJ2-1,CASSFQTSGTGAYNEQFF,TGTGCCAGCAGCTTCCAGACTTCCGGGACAGGGGCTTACAATGAGCAGTTCTTC
TRBV18,NA,NA,TRBJ2-1,CASSPPGFRRDAEQFF,TGTGCCAGCTCACCACCGGGCTTTAGGCGGGACGCAGAGCAGTTCTTC
TRBV7-8,many,TRBD1,TRBJ1-1,CASSLAGQGTAFF,TGTGCCAGCAGCTTAGCGGGACAGGGGACAGCTTTCTTT
TRBV7-2,many,NA,TRBJ1-6,CASSLRSSYNSPLHF,TGTGCCAGCAGCTTAAGGAGCTCCTATAATTCACCCCTCCACTTT
TRBV20-1,few,TRBD2,TRBJ2-1,CSAGGGTSGTAEQFF,TGCAGTGCTGGGGGGGGGACTAGCGGGACGGCTGAGCAGTTCTTC
TRBV11-2,many,NA,TRBJ2-1,CASSRDWGRYNEQFF,TGTGCCAGCAGCCGTGACTGGGGGAGGTACAATGAGCAGTTCTTC